The clone carrying this T cell receptor (beta chain) was seen a handful of times. The data were taken from a study of identical twins. TCRdb re-called the 5' RACE reads with MiXCR, one entry per CDR3 protein. Of more than 600,000 distinct CDR3 sequences listed, 15% to 20% are singletons. CDR1 and CDR2 from the germline V gene are DFQATT and SNEGSKA (reference sequence). After removal of 6 bases from V and 3 bases from J, the junction contained 7 bases not matched to a gene. This CDR3 has 14 amino acids. This sample was shared with a second study, whose subject was T cells expressing NK-cell markers. From that second work: A range of about 1.0-7.0% of CD8+ T cells consisted of dominant NKG2C+ clonotypes in several donors.

The sample was PBMCs. The chain couples TRBV20-1 to TRBJ1-5, with TRBD1 matching 8 bases. The TCR was taken from a young woman in good health. The CDR3 DNA follows: TGCAGTGCCCAATCGGACAGGGACAATCAGCCCCAGCATTTT. It encodes CSAQSDRDNQPQHF.